The 31 T cell receptor beta chains below were found in one sample sequenced in a study of beta chain features in type 1 diabetes. Expressed TCRB transcripts were sequenced because the entire RNA isolate underwent reverse transcription. TCRdb's table, derived via immunoSEQ multiplex PCR, lists solely in-frame clones and lacks some. The table lists hundreds of thousands of clones, roughly 13% of them singletons, with roughly 0.038% in the top ten. Sequenced: naive CD4+ T cells from blood. These TCRs come from a man aged 30-40 years in good health.

The chain employs TRBV15 and TRBJ1-2, with 9 bases lining up with TRBD1. J was trimmed by 2 bases and V by 6 bases; bases with no gene match: 7. The CDR3 is 15 residues long. The V gene's germline CDR1 is LNHNV and CDR2 YYDKDF (reference sequence). For the CDR3, the DNA is TGTGCCACCAGTTCACCGGGACAGGGAAACTATGGCTACACCTTC. Encoded protein: CATSSPGQGNYGYTF.

This clone has more than one count but fewer than ten. The chain combines TRBV7-7 with TRBJ1-4; tentative D call: TRBD1 (5 bases). This CDR3 is built from 18 residues. Germline V lookup: CDR1 SSHAT, CDR2 FNYEAQ (reference sequence). The V end was cut by 4 bases, the J end by 1 base, with 19 bases between. CDR3 DNA: TGTGCCAGCAGCTCCGATGAGGGGCGGATCTTAACTAATGAAAAACTGTTTTTT. Translated: CASSSDEGRILTNEKLFF.

This clone occurred a few times. CDR3 in amino acids: CASSHKDNGVRQPQHF. The CDR3 DNA reads TGCGCCAGCAGCCACAAAGATAATGGGGTCCGGCAGCCCCAGCATTTT. The gene calls are TRBV5-1 and TRBJ1-5; no clear D gene. Trimming cost V 4 bases and J 7 bases, with 21 bases left between them. Germline CDR1 reads SGHRS; CDR2 reads YFSETQ. The CDR3 runs to 16 residues. Combining the CDR3 with reference TRBV5-1 and TRBJ1-5 gives the whole variable domain KAGVTQTPRYLIKTRGQQVTLSCSPISGHRSVSWYQQTPGQGLQFLFEYFSETQRNKGNFPGRFSGRQFSNSRSEMNVSTLELGDSALYLCASSHKDNGVRQPQHFGDGTRLSIL.

The chain joins TRBV30 to TRBJ1-3; TRBD1 agrees at 7 bases. The CDR3 is 15 amino acids. V trimming: 3 bases; J trimming: 0 bases; junction bases outside the gene matches: 5. In germline, CDR1 is GTSNPN, CDR2 SVGIG (reference sequence). Here the CDR3 DNA reads TGTGCCTGGAGGGAGGGGGCCTTCTCTGGAAACACCATATATTTT. It codes for CAWREGAFSGNTIYF.

The V call is TRBV9, the J call TRBJ2-3; 8 bases map to TRBD2. Germline values: CDR1 SGDLS, CDR2 YYNGEE. The CDR3 spans 15 residues. V shed 3 bases and J 2 bases; nucleotides not matched to a gene: 5. CDR3 coding DNA: TGTGCCAGCAGCGCGCGGGGGGCTCACACAGATACGCAGTATTTT. Amino acid sequence: CASSARGAHTDTQYF.

The chain joins TRBV5-1 to TRBJ2-1, with TRBD2 as a possible D gene (5 bases). V lost 3 bases, J lost 8 bases, and 15 bases lay in between. Germline values: CDR1 SGHRS, CDR2 YFSETQ. The CDR3 totals 14 residues. The CDR3 reads CASSSEGLGDEQFF. CDR3 bases: TGCGCCAGCAGCTCAGAGGGATTGGGCGATGAGCAGTTCTTC.

A few counts support this clone. CDR3 protein: CASSQAPLAGDEQFF. In nucleotides, the CDR3 is TGTGCCAGCAGCCAAGCGCCGTTAGCGGGCGATGAGCAGTTCTTC. V is TRBV4-2 and J is TRBJ2-1; 7 bases are shared with TRBD2. Trimming cost V 1 base and J 8 bases; bases outside gene matches: 8. Per the germline V gene, CDR1 is LGHNA and CDR2 is YNFKEQ. The CDR3 runs to 15 residues.

The V and J genes are TRBV2 and TRBJ1-1; the match to TRBD1 covers 10 bases. V shed 6 bases, J shed 0 bases, and the junction held 4 bases outside the gene matches. CDR1 is SNHLY and CDR2 is FYNNEI in the germline V gene. The CDR3 is 15 residues long. CDR3 DNA: TGTGCCAGCAGGGGGACAGGGGTCCTGAACACTGAAGCTTTCTTT. The encoded protein is CASRGTGVLNTEAFF.

This clone was seen a handful of times. The J gene is TRBJ2-5, the V gene TRBV7-2; D is undetermined. Germline V gene sequence: CDR1 SGHTA, CDR2 FQGNSA. Trimming removed 7 bases at V and 4 bases at J, with 10 bases between. This CDR3 spans 12 amino acids. CDR3 in amino acids: CASIERAETQYF. The CDR3 bases are TGTGCCAGCATCGAAAGGGCAGAGACCCAGTACTTC.

The chain recombines TRBV11-3 with TRBJ2-5; 8 positions match TRBD2. The germline CDR1 and CDR2 sequences are SGHNT and YENEEA. Trimming took 5 bases from V and 2 from J; bases not matched to a gene: 4. The CDR3 totals 14 residues. The CDR3 coding sequence is TGTGCCAGCAGCCCACTAGCGGCACAAGAGACCCAGTACTTC. This sequence encodes CASSPLAAQETQYF. The entire variable domain, with the rest obtained from reference TRBV11-3 and TRBJ2-5, is as follows: EAGVVQSPRYKIIEKKQPVAFWCNPISGHNTLYWYLQNLGQGPELLIRYENEEAVDDSQLPKDRFSAERLKGVDSTLKIQPAELGDSAVYLCASSPLAAQETQYFGPGTRLLVL.

V gene TRBV18 combines with J gene TRBJ2-5, with 15 nucleotides matching TRBD2. The CDR3 extends over 18 amino acids. V shed 3 bases, J shed 2 bases, and the junction held 7 bases outside the gene matches. Germline V gene sequence: CDR1 KGHSH, CDR2 LQKENI. CDR3 coding DNA: TGTGCCAGCTCACCGGCAACCGGGACTAGCGGGGGGCAAGAGACCCAGTACTTC. It translates to CASSPATGTSGGQETQYF.

This clone was seen more than once but under ten times. This chain connects TRBV27 to TRBJ2-7; TRBD2 matches at 8 bases. V was pared by 3 bases and J by 3 bases, with 1 base of the junction left unmatched. Per germline, CDR1 MNHEY and CDR2 SMNVEV (reference sequence). This CDR3 is 13 amino acids long. The CDR3 DNA follows: TGTGCCAGCAGTTTTACTAGCGGCTACGAGCAGTACGTC. This translates into CASSFTSGYEQYV.

In this sample, this clone turned up many times. This sample also contains other DNA sequences that code for the same CDR3. The CDR3: CASSFQETQYF. Written as DNA, the CDR3 is TGTGCCAGCAGCTTCCAAGAGACCCAGTACTTC. The chain employs TRBV7-2 and TRBJ2-5, with D uncertain. Germline lookup yields CDR1 SGHTA and CDR2 FQGNSA. The CDR3 consists of 11 residues. Trimming removed 3 bases at V and 1 base at J, with 0 bases between. Together with reference TRBV7-2 and TRBJ2-5, the CDR3 gives the full variable domain: GAGVSQSPSNKVTEKGKDVELRCDPISGHTALYWYRQSLGQGLEFLIYFQGNSAPDKSGLPSDRFSAERTGGSVSTLTIQRTQQEDSAVYLCASSFQETQYFGPGTRLLVL.

This rearrangement joins TRBV7-6 to TRBJ2-3; D possibly corresponds to TRBD2 (6 bases). The CDR3 runs 15 residues. The germline CDR1 and CDR2 sequences are SGHVS and FNYEAQ. Trimming took 2 bases from V and 0 from J, leaving 9 bases between them. CDR3 DNA sequence: TGTGCCAGCAGCTTACGGGAGACTAGCACAGATACGCAGTATTTT. Its translation is CASSLRETSTDTQYF. Full variable domain (outside the CDR3, taken from reference TRBV7-6 and TRBJ2-3): GAGVSQSPRYKVTKRGQDVALRCDPISGHVSLYWYRQALGQGPEFLTYFNYEAQQDKSGLPNDRFSAERPEGSISTLTIQRTEQRDSAMYRCASSLRETSTDTQYFGPGTRLTVL.

This clone was picked up a small number of times. J is TRBJ1-3 and V is TRBV18; D unresolved. Germline-derived CDR1 and CDR2 are KGHSH and LQKENI. V was clipped by 0 bases and J by 0 bases, with 6 bases between them. CDR3 length: 15 amino acids. The CDR3 bases are TGTGCCAGCTCACCACCACAGAACTCTGGAAACACCATATATTTT. It translates to CASSPPQNSGNTIYF.

The V call is TRBV30, the J call TRBJ2-2, with 13 bases that match TRBD2. CDR3 size: 17 residues. Germline trimming cut 7 bases from V and 0 bases from J; bases unmatched to any gene: 8. Germline V lookup: CDR1 GTSNPN, CDR2 SVGIG (reference sequence). The CDR3 loop is CASRTSGRGPNTGELFF. CDR3 sequence (DNA): TGTGCCTCAAGGACTAGCGGGAGAGGACCGAACACCGGGGAGCTGTTTTTT.

This clone has just a few counts. The rearrangement links TRBV9 to TRBJ1-2; D is possibly TRBD1 (6 bases). CDR3 length: 15 amino acids. Germline V gene sequence: CDR1 SGDLS, CDR2 YYNGEE. Trimming pared 1 base from V and 3 bases from J, leaving 13 bases between. CDR3 amino acids: CASSVTQQGDYGYTF. CDR3 nucleotide sequence: TGTGCCAGCAGCGTAACCCAACAGGGAGACTATGGCTACACCTTC. Based on the CDR3 plus reference TRBV9 and TRBJ1-2, the full variable domain is DSGVTQTPKHLITATGQRVTLRCSPRSGDLSVYWYQQSLDQGLQFLIQYYNGEERAKGNILERFSAQQFPDLHSELNLSSLELGDSALYFCASSVTQQGDYGYTFGSGTRLTVV.

This clone was counted a few times. V usage is TRBV14 and J usage is TRBJ1-3, with D perhaps matching TRBD1 (5 bases). The CDR3 runs to 16 residues. Germline assignment: CDR1 SGHDN and CDR2 FVKESK. V was shortened by 4 bases and J by 4 bases, with 17 bases between the two germline ends. The CDR3 protein is CASSLGRLSLGNTIYF. The CDR3 DNA sequence: TGTGCCAGCAGCCTGGGACGGTTGAGCCTGGGAAACACCATATATTTT.

The rearrangement joins TRBV18 to TRBJ2-7; possibly TRBD2 for D (6 bases). The ends were cut back, 1 base at V and 6 bases at J, with 7 bases in the middle. The CDR3 extends over 12 amino acids. The germline V gene has CDR1 KGHSH and CDR2 LQKENI. CDR3 amino acids: CASSPQGGEQYV. For the CDR3, the DNA is TGTGCCAGCTCACCACAGGGAGGCGAGCAGTACGTC.

The gene calls are TRBV29-1 and TRBJ2-5, with 9 bases fitting TRBD2. Losses at the gene ends were 3 bases for V and 2 bases for J; bases not matched to a gene: 13. The CDR3 is 17 residues long. Germline loops: CDR1 SQVTM, CDR2 ANQGSEA. The CDR3 reads CSVEREAGGPVQETQYF. CDR3 nucleotides: TGCAGCGTTGAGAGGGAGGCGGGAGGGCCGGTACAAGAGACCCAGTACTTC.

This clone showed up just a few times. The rearrangement joins TRBV30 to TRBJ2-2; TRBD1 agrees at 7 bases. Trimming removed 2 bases from V and 4 bases from J; junction bases left unmatched: 7. Germline loops: CDR1 GTSNPN, CDR2 SVGIG (reference sequence). This CDR3 has 15 amino acids. CDR3 region: CAWSRGLRVTGELFF. The CDR3 DNA reads TGTGCCTGGAGTAGGGGGCTTCGGGTCACCGGGGAGCTGTTTTTT.

This clone was counted only a few times. This rearrangement joins TRBV9 to TRBJ2-5; D gene uncertain. Trimming pared 2 bases from V and 2 bases from J, leaving 7 bases between. The germline V gene has CDR1 SGDLS and CDR2 YYNGEE. CDR3 length: 13 amino acids. The chain's CDR3 is CASSVNRQETQYF. The DNA of the CDR3 is TGTGCCAGCAGCGTTAACAGACAAGAGACCCAGTACTTC.

V gene TRBV6-5 combines with J gene TRBJ2-1, with TRBD1 as a possible D gene (6 bases). This CDR3 is built from 15 residues. V lost 0 bases, J lost 4 bases, and 10 bases lay in between. From germline, CDR1 is MNHEY and CDR2 SVGAGI. This CDR3 is CASSYSTRGYNEQFF. DNA of the CDR3: TGTGCCAGCAGTTACTCGACCAGGGGTTACAATGAGCAGTTCTTC.

This chain uses TRBV27 with TRBJ1-4; the D gene is possibly TRBD1 (6 bases). CDR3 length: 15 residues. Germline V lookup: CDR1 MNHEY, CDR2 SMNVEV (reference sequence). Trimming left V 4 bases short and J 5 bases short, with 14 bases between. The CDR3 nucleotides read TGTGCCAGCAGTTCAGCAGGGGCCGCCAATGAAAAACTGTTTTTT. Translation: CASSSAGAANEKLFF.

This chain links TRBV10-3 with TRBJ2-1; 14 bases map to TRBD2. CDR1 is ENHRY and CDR2 is SYGVKD in the germline V gene. Germline trimming cut 7 bases from V and 12 bases from J; bases unmatched to any gene: 5. The CDR3 loop spans 13 amino acids. The chain's CDR3 is CAITPGTSGGQFF. The DNA of the CDR3 is TGTGCCATCACACCCGGGACTAGCGGGGGGCAGTTCTTC.

The chain recombines TRBV5-6 with TRBJ2-5; possibly TRBD2 for D (6 bases). The CDR3 runs to 15 residues. Looked up from germline, CDR1 is SGHDT and CDR2 is YYEEEE. Trimming took off 4 bases at V and 5 bases at J, with 18 bases between the two ends. CDR3 nucleotide sequence: TGTGCCAGCAGCGGAGGGACGCCTCTTCGGGAGACCCAGTACTTC. Translated: CASSGGTPLRETQYF.

This clone was counted a few times. The chain joins TRBV15 to TRBJ2-3; D gene ambiguous. V was trimmed by 0 bases and J by 4 bases, leaving 8 bases between them. Per the germline V gene, CDR1 is LNHNV and CDR2 is YYDKDF (reference sequence). The CDR3 consists of 14 residues. This CDR3 reads CATSRDRSADTQYF. CDR3 DNA sequence: TGTGCCACCAGCAGAGATAGAAGTGCAGATACGCAGTATTTT.

V usage is TRBV12-5 and J usage is TRBJ2-3, with a tentative D call TRBD2 (5 bases). The V end was cut by 4 bases, the J end by 0 bases, with 14 bases between. Germline V gives CDR1 LGHNT, CDR2 FRNRAP. This CDR3 contains 16 residues. This chain's CDR3 is CASGWGAVTSTDTQYF. The DNA for the CDR3 is TGTGCTAGTGGTTGGGGAGCGGTAACTAGCACAGATACGCAGTATTTT.

The sample holds a few counts of this clone. CDR3: CASSVTSGGSQETQYF. In DNA form, the CDR3 reads TGTGCCAGCAGCGTAACTAGCGGGGGGTCCCAAGAGACCCAGTACTTC. The V gene is TRBV9, the J gene TRBJ2-5, with 12 bases fitting TRBD2. This CDR3 has 16 amino acids. The germline V gene encodes CDR1 SGDLS and CDR2 YYNGEE. The V and J ends lost 1 base and 1 base, in that order; junction bases with no gene match: 2.

This sequence joins TRBV7-2 and TRBJ2-3, with D perhaps matching TRBD2 (7 bases). The CDR3 contains 18 residues. Per germline, CDR1 SGHTA and CDR2 FQGNSA. V lost 5 bases and J 2 bases, leaving 23 bases between the germline ends. In DNA, the CDR3 is TGTGCCAGCAGCCCCCGCGGGGGCAGGCGGGCAACCACAGATACGCAGTATTTT. This codes for CASSPRGGRRATTDTQYF.

The table lists this clone with a few counts. The V gene is TRBV2, the J gene TRBJ2-5, with 7 bases that match TRBD2. The ends lost 4 bases at V and 5 bases at J; junction bases unmatched: 4. CDR3 length: 13 amino acids. The germline CDR1 and CDR2 sequences are SNHLY and FYNNEI. Here the CDR3 DNA reads TGTGCCAGCAGTGTGGGGGGGTCGGAGACCCAGTACTTC. This translates into CASSVGGSETQYF.